This record covers a single T cell receptor beta chain. Compared with germline, one end of the junction differs, possibly owing to a read error. The template was RNA from unsorted bulk tissue. Distant lung tissue was collected more than 3 cm away from the tumor edge. This record comes from a study of tumor and adjacent non-tumor tissue in lung cancer. Three rounds of nested PCR, following a modified ARM-PCR protocol, produced the TCRbeta library. TCRdb processed the multiplex PCR reads anew with MiXCR; each CDR3 protein has one entry. This table holds about 90,000 distinct CDR3 sequences, roughly 77% found once. Material for sequencing was distant non-tumor lung tissue. This clonotype was sampled from a woman in her fifties or sixties with non-small cell lung cancer.

The CDR3 sequence is CASNPGLAPISYEQYF. Here the CDR3 DNA reads TGCGCCAGCAACCCCGGACTAGCGCCGATCTCCTACGAGCAGTACTTT. The chain employs TRBV11-1 and TRBJ2-7, with 9 bases identical to TRBD2. This CDR3 spans 16 amino acids. Germline V gene sequence: CDR1 SGHAT, CDR2 FQDESV (reference sequence).